The 10 T cell receptor beta chains below were found in one sample sequenced in a study of OX40 agonist ivuxolimab in advanced cancers. Profiled with immunoSEQ multiplex PCR; TCRdb holds only in-frame clones, not every one. The repertoire holds approximately 19,000 clones, 84% seen once, with 12% to 15% in the top ten. The sequencing used CD4+ or CD8+ T cells sorted from blood, collected in a trial of the OX40 agonist ivuxolimab. These receptor sequences come from an adult with an advanced solid tumor such as melanoma, head and neck, liver or kidney cancer.

This chain connects TRBV30 to TRBJ2-7; 13 bases map to TRBD2. This CDR3 spans 15 amino acids. V lost 3 bases to trimming and J lost 5 bases; unmatched junction nucleotides: 7. The germline V gene encodes CDR1 GTSNPN and CDR2 SVGIG (reference sequence). CDR3 DNA: TGTGCCTGGAGACTACCGGGACTAGCGGGAAACGAGCAGTACTTC. Its translation: CAWRLPGLAGNEQYF.

The rearrangement joins TRBV15 to TRBJ2-3, with TRBD2 matching over 7 bases. Germline CDR1 and CDR2: LNHNV and YYDKDF (reference sequence). This CDR3 is 15 amino acids long. The trim removed 3 bases at V and 2 bases at J, leaving 5 bases unmatched. The CDR3: CATSSKAGNTDTQYF. In DNA form, the CDR3 reads TGTGCCACCAGCAGTAAAGCGGGGAACACAGATACGCAGTATTTT.

This clone was recorded a few times. This chain links TRBV6-5 with TRBJ1-1; perhaps TRBD1 as D (5 bases). Germline-derived CDR1 and CDR2 are MNHEY and SVGAGI. V lost 0 bases to trimming and J lost 5 bases, with 13 bases between them. This CDR3 spans 15 amino acids. DNA for the CDR3: TGTGCCAGCAGTTACTCGGGGGGACTGGGGACTGAAGCTTTCTTT. Its protein is CASSYSGGLGTEAFF.

The chain combines TRBV4-1 with TRBJ2-2, with TRBD2 matching 12 bases. Per germline, CDR1 MGHRA and CDR2 YSYEKL. V lost 4 bases and J lost 5; bases outside the gene matches: 11. The CDR3 has 18 residues. CDR3: CASSLRLAGVVGTGELFF. The CDR3 nucleotides read TGCGCCAGCAGCCTGAGACTAGCGGGAGTCGTTGGGACCGGGGAGCTGTTTTTT.

The chain employs TRBV18 and TRBJ2-1; D might be TRBD2 (5 bases). Germline CDR1 is KGHSH and CDR2 is LQKENI. The CDR3 sequence is 14 residues long. The V gene lost 0 bases and the J gene lost 5 bases, with 8 bases spanning the gap. CDR3 amino acids: CASSPPGINNEQFF. CDR3 nucleotide sequence: TGTGCCAGCTCACCACCCGGGATAAACAATGAGCAGTTCTTC.

This chain connects TRBV30 to TRBJ2-1, with 13 bases lining up with TRBD2. The CDR3 totals 14 residues. Germline loops: CDR1 GTSNPN, CDR2 SVGIG (reference sequence). V gave up 8 bases and J gave up 6 bases; unmatched junction bases: 7. The CDR3 loop is CARRLAGGGNEQFF. CDR3 nucleotide sequence: TGTGCCCGCCGACTAGCGGGAGGTGGCAATGAGCAGTTCTTC.

The chain carries TRBV30 and TRBJ2-7; 8 positions match TRBD2. The ends lost 5 bases at V and 5 bases at J; junction bases unmatched: 11. The CDR3 loop spans 14 amino acids. Per germline, CDR1 GTSNPN and CDR2 SVGIG (reference sequence). The CDR3 is CAWENERERHEQYF. CDR3 in DNA: TGTGCCTGGGAAAATGAGCGGGAGAGACACGAGCAGTACTTC.

CDR3 sequence: CASSQGKREGRETQYF. Written as DNA, the CDR3 is TGCGCCAGCAGCCAAGGAAAGCGGGAGGGCAGAGAGACCCAGTACTTC. The rearrangement uses TRBV4-1 and TRBJ2-5; TRBD2 matches 10 bases. V lost 1 base and J lost 4; bases outside the gene matches: 6. The germline gives CDR1 MGHRA, CDR2 YSYEKL. CDR3 size: 16 residues.

J is TRBJ2-2 and V is TRBV5-1; 13 bases line up with TRBD2. This CDR3 region has 18 residues. Germline V gene data show CDR1 as SGHRS and CDR2 as YFSETQ. The J segment lost 2 bases and the V segment lost 2 bases, leaving 6 bases of the junction unmatched. The CDR3 region is CASSFGLAGAVNTGELFF. Here the CDR3 DNA reads TGCGCCAGCAGCTTTGGACTAGCGGGGGCCGTAAACACCGGGGAGCTGTTTTTT. The full variable domain, rest sourced from reference TRBV5-1 and TRBJ2-2, is KAGVTQTPRYLIKTRGQQVTLSCSPISGHRSVSWYQQTPGQGLQFLFEYFSETQRNKGNFPGRFSGRQFSNSRSEMNVSTLELGDSALYLCASSFGLAGAVNTGELFFGEGSRLTVL.

In this sample, this clone turned up once. The V and J genes are TRBV7-2 and TRBJ1-6; the match to TRBD1 covers 9 bases. CDR3 length: 15 residues. Germline CDR1 and CDR2: SGHTA and FQGNSA. Germline trimming cut 8 bases from V and 11 bases from J; bases unmatched to any gene: 13. The CDR3 nucleotides read TGTGCCAGCCGGAAATCCCGGACAGGGGAGGCACCCCTCCACTTT. It encodes CASRKSRTGEAPLHF.